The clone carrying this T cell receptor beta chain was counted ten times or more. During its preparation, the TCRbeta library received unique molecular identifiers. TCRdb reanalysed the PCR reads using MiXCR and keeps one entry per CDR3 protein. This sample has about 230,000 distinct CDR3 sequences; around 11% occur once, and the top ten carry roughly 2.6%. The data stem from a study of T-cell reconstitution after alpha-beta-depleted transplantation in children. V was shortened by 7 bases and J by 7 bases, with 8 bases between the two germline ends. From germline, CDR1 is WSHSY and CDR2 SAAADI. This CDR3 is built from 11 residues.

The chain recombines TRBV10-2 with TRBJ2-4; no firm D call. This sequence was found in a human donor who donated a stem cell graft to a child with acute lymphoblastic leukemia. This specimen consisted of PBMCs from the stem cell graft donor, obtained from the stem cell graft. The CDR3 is CASMDGNIQYF. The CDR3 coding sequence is TGCGCCAGCATGGACGGGAACATTCAGTACTTC.